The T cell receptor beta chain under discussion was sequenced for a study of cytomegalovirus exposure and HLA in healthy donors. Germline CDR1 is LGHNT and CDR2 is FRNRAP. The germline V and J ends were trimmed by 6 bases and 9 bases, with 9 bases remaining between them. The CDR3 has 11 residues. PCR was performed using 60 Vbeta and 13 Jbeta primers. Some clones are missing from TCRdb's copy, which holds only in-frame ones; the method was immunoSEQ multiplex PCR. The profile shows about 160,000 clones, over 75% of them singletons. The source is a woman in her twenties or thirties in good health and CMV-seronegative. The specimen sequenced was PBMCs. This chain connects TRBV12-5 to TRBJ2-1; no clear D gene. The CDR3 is CASGRSSEQFF. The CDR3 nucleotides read TGTGCTAGTGGCCGGAGTAGTGAGCAGTTCTTC. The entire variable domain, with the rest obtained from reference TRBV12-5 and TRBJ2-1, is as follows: DARVTQTPRHKVTEMGQEVTMRCQPILGHNTVFWYRQTMMQGLELLAYFRNRAPLDDSGMPKDRFSAEMPDATLATLKIQPSEPRDSAVYFCASGRSSEQFFGPGTRLTVL.